Here is one T cell receptor (beta chain) with its context. Its antigen is not identified. Random hexamers were used to reverse transcribe an amount of roughly 0.5 to 1 ug RNA. TCRdb reprocessed the immunoSEQ multiplex PCR reads via MiXCR and lists one record per CDR3 protein. The sample includes some 99,000 distinct CDR3 sequences, just under 95% seen only once; the top ten take less than 0.4%. The study sequenced TCR beta in blood CD8+ and CD4+ T cells. Negative isolation yielded the CD8+ and CD4+ T cells, while FACS enriched the TEMRA cells. This specimen belongs to a study of CD8 T cells in Susac syndrome. Study-wide background: Among the Susac syndrome patients who underwent sequencing, roughly 6 had clinically active disease, while about 8 of them were in remission. Study-level results: CD4+ T cell repertoires in Susac syndrome lacked clonal expansion.

Germline CDR1 reads SGDLS; CDR2 reads YYNGEE. With 4 bases removed from V and 6 bases from J, the gap between germline ends came to 13 bases. The CDR3 runs 13 residues. The sequence was collected from a human donor with Susac syndrome. This sequence joins TRBV9 and TRBJ1-2; a possible D gene is TRBD1 (5 bases). Sequenced: CD4+ T cells from PBMCs. CDR3 amino acids: CASSPPRGDGYTF. CDR3 bases: TGTGCCAGCAGCCCCCCGCGGGGGGATGGCTACACCTTC.